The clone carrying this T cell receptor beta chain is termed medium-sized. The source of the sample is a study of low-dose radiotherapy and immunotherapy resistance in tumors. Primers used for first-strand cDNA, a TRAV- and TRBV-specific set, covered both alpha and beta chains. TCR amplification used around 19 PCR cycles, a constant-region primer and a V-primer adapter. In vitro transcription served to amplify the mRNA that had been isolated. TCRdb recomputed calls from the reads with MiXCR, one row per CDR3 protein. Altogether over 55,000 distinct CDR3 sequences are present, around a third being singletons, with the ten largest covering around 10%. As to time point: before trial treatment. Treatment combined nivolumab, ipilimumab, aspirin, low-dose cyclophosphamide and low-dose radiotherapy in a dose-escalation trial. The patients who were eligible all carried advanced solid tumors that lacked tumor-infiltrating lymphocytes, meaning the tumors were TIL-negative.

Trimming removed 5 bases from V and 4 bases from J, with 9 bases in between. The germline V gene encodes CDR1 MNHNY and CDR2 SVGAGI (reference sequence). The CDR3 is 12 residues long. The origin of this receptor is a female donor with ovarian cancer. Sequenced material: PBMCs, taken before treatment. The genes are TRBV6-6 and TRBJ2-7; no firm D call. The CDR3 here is CASSADGYEQYF. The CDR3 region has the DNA TGTGCCAGCAGTGCCGACGGATACGAGCAGTACTTC.